Following are 15 T cell receptor beta chains from one sample sequenced in a study of human T cells and chemical hapten exposure. Time point noted: patch test 3, about 24 weeks after DPC sensitization. Treatment reported: therapeutic diphenylcyclopropenone sensitization with weekly scalp DPC. TCRdb reanalysed the RACE reads using MiXCR and keeps one entry per CDR3 protein. The sample holds just under 65,000 distinct CDR3 sequences, approximately 11% seen once. The specimen comprised whole blood, sampled in connection with sensitization to the hapten diphenylcyclopropenone (DPC). Receptors originate from a woman aged 30 to 39 with alopecia areata. Some clones in this sample may be carry-over from other donors' samples.

This clonotype was observed a single time. This sequence joins TRBV7-2 and TRBJ1-5, with TRBD1 as a possible D gene (6 bases). Trimming pared 5 bases from V and 4 bases from J, leaving 12 bases between. The CDR3 contains 14 residues. Germline CDR1 reads SGHTA; CDR2 reads FQGNSA. CDR3 protein: CASSPRQGNQPQHF. CDR3 bases: TGTGCCAGCAGCCCGAGGCAGGGGAATCAGCCCCAGCATTTT.

The chain has TRBV19 and TRBJ1-5, with no clear D. From germline, CDR1 is LNHDA and CDR2 SQIVND (reference sequence). Trimming removed 5 bases at V and 4 bases at J, with 9 bases between. The CDR3 spans 13 residues. CDR3 in amino acids: CASSYQENQPQHF. CDR3 DNA: TGTGCCAGTAGTTACCAGGAAAATCAGCCCCAGCATTTT.

The chain links TRBV6-6 to TRBJ1-5; perhaps TRBD1 as D (5 bases). Germline values: CDR1 MNHNY, CDR2 SVGAGI (reference sequence). V lost 6 bases and J 9 bases, leaving 15 bases between the germline ends. This CDR3 spans 13 amino acids. The CDR3 bases are TGTGCCAGCAGGAACCAGGACATCGGGCCCCAGCATTTT. Residues: CASRNQDIGPQHF.

V gene TRBV10-3 combines with J gene TRBJ2-3, with D possibly called TRBD1 or TRBD2 (5 bases each). The CDR3 runs 14 residues. CDR1 is ENHRY and CDR2 is SYGVKD in the germline V gene. Between the trimmed V and J ends, which lost 6 bases and 0 bases, there was a span of 10 bases. CDR3 sequence reads: CAIRRDGSTDTQYF. The CDR3 nucleotides are TGTGCCATCAGGAGGGACGGCAGCACAGATACGCAGTATTTT.

This clonotype was seen a few times. The V and J genes are TRBV6-6 and TRBJ2-3, with 11 bases fitting TRBD2. V shed 6 bases, J shed 4 bases, and the junction held 6 bases outside the gene matches. This CDR3 spans 15 amino acids. Germline CDR1 and CDR2: MNHNY and SVGAGI (reference sequence). The CDR3 protein is CASSNSGRAPDTQYF. In DNA form, the CDR3 reads TGTGCCAGCAGCAATAGCGGGAGGGCCCCAGATACGCAGTATTTT.

In this sample, this clonotype turned up many times. The J gene is TRBJ2-7, the V gene TRBV27; D remains unclear. This CDR3 is built from 11 residues. The V and J ends lost 5 bases and 4 bases respectively, with 6 bases between them. CDR1 is MNHEY, CDR2 SMNVEV, per germline (reference sequence). CDR3 coding DNA: TGTGCCAGCAGTACCCCGTACGAGCAGTACTTC. Its protein product is CASSTPYEQYF.

V usage is TRBV6-1 and J usage is TRBJ2-5; 11 nucleotides agree with TRBD2. The trim removed 3 bases at V and 5 bases at J, leaving 5 bases unmatched. CDR3 size: 15 residues. Looked up from germline, CDR1 is MNHNS and CDR2 is SASEGT. CDR3 loop: CASSDQPSGGETQYF. CDR3 nucleotides: TGTGCCAGCAGTGACCAACCTAGCGGGGGGGAGACCCAGTACTTC.

V usage is TRBV5-8 and J usage is TRBJ2-1, with 7 bases identical to TRBD2. The V gene's germline CDR1 is SGHTS and CDR2 YDEGEE. With V trimmed by 5 bases and J by 10 bases, 6 bases remained unmatched. CDR3 size: 12 residues. CDR3 DNA sequence: TGTGCCAGCAGATACCCGGGACTAGAGCAGTTCTTC. Protein sequence: CASRYPGLEQFF. Combining the CDR3 with reference TRBV5-8 and TRBJ2-1 gives the whole variable domain EAGVTQSPTHLIKTRGQQATLRCSPISGHTSVYWYQQALGLGLQFLLWYDEGEERNRGNFPPRFSGRQFPNYSSELNVNALELEDSALYLCASRYPGLEQFFGPGTRLTVL.

V and J are TRBV20-1 and TRBJ1-5; D gene ambiguous. This CDR3 region has 13 residues. Germline lookup yields CDR1 DFQATT and CDR2 SNEGSKA (reference sequence). V lost 0 bases, J lost 7 bases, and 10 bases lay in between. CDR3 sequence: CSARDPDGQPQHF. CDR3 bases: TGCAGTGCTAGAGACCCGGACGGCCAGCCCCAGCATTTT.

The V and J genes are TRBV15 and TRBJ1-1, with D unclear. CDR1 and CDR2 from the germline V gene are LNHNV and YYDKDF (reference sequence). CDR3 length equals 14 residues. V lost 5 bases to trimming and J lost 3 bases, with 13 bases between them. The CDR3 reads CATSDREGHTEAFF. In DNA, the CDR3 is TGTGCCACCAGCGACCGTGAAGGACACACTGAAGCTTTCTTT.

This clonotype was picked up many times. This chain joins TRBV3-1 and TRBJ2-1; D unresolved. CDR3 length equals 13 residues. Per germline, CDR1 LGHDT and CDR2 YNNKEL (reference sequence). Trimming cost V 0 bases and J 14 bases, with 14 bases left between them. CDR3 DNA: TGTGCCAGCAGCCAAGAAGGAACCCGTACGGAGTTCTTC. This sequence encodes CASSQEGTRTEFF.

This chain connects TRBV5-1 to TRBJ1-1; D possibly corresponds to TRBD1 (6 bases). The CDR3 has 14 amino acids. V gave up 4 bases and J gave up 5 bases, with 15 bases separating them. Germline CDR1 SGHRS, CDR2 YFSETQ. CDR3 DNA: TGCGCCAGCAGCGATGATCACAGGGAGACTGAAGCTTTCTTT. This translates into CASSDDHRETEAFF.

This clonotype was seen a handful of times. The chain recombines TRBV9 with TRBJ1-1; TRBD1 aligns across 8 bases. The CDR3 has 14 amino acids. J lost 3 bases, V lost 2 bases, and 3 bases had no gene match. Germline CDR1 and CDR2: SGDLS and YYNGEE. CDR3 region: CASSVTGGYTEAFF. The DNA for the CDR3 is TGTGCCAGCAGCGTTACAGGGGGGTACACTGAAGCTTTCTTT.

A few counts support this clonotype. This chain joins TRBV29-1 and TRBJ1-5; D not resolved. CDR1 SQVTM and CDR2 ANQGSEA come from the germline V gene. Trimming removed 4 bases from V and 5 bases from J, with 9 bases in between. This CDR3 comprises 12 residues. CDR3 sequence (DNA): TGCAGCGTTGGAGACAAGGATCAGCCCCAGCATTTT. It codes for CSVGDKDQPQHF.

This chain links TRBV6-5 with TRBJ1-1; 9 nucleotides match TRBD1. The CDR3 is 15 amino acids. J lost 5 bases, V lost 6 bases, and 10 bases had no gene match. Per the germline V gene, CDR1 is MNHEY and CDR2 is SVGAGI. CDR3 bases: TGTGCCAGCAGCCCCATGGACAGGGGATGGACTGAAGCTTTCTTT. Residues: CASSPMDRGWTEAFF.